This T cell receptor (beta chain) was sequenced for a study of T cell changes during pregnancy in multiple sclerosis. Profiling relied on immunoSEQ multiplex PCR, and the TCRdb table lists in-frame clones only, not all of them. The top ten clones hold over 0.6% of a sample with approximately 97,000 clones, 90% of them seen once. Germline CDR1 reads SEHNR; CDR2 reads FQNEAQ (reference sequence). Trimming pared 6 bases from V and 10 bases from J, leaving 10 bases between. The CDR3 is made up of 12 amino acids. This sequence joins TRBV7-9 and TRBJ1-6; D is uncertain. The TCR sequence derives from a female donor in good health, enrolled as a control in a pregnancy study. This sample comprised peripheral blood, obtained in the second trimester of pregnancy. This CDR3 reads CASSLGKSPLHF. CDR3 DNA: TGTGCCAGCAGTCTCGGGAAATCACCCCTCCACTTT.